This TCR beta chain emerged from a study of blood T cell repertoires in COVID-19. Background on the study: Spain, Italy and the United States supplied samples that represented acute and convalescent COVID-19. The analysed material was cDNA or gDNA that came from T cells, B-cell-depleted T cells, or PBMCs.

As handled by the study authors: Quantification of nucleated cells was approximated via reference gene primer amplification. The assay was immunoSEQ multiplex PCR, and TCRdb's table has in-frame clones only and misses some. The V and J calls and the clone size are those of that table, but D and trimming were determined from the DNA. The data hold roughly 200,000 clones, with roughly 76% observed a single time. CDR1 is MNHNY, CDR2 SVGAGI, per germline (reference sequence). The V end was cut by 0 bases, the J end by 2 bases, with 14 bases between. The CDR3 is 16 amino acids. This clone was detected once.

Input material: peripheral blood. The chain has TRBV6-6 and TRBJ2-7; the D is unclear. This clonotype originated in a woman aged 45-65 years with active or convalescent COVID-19. The CDR3 protein is CASSYSNGPGPYEQYF. CDR3 DNA sequence: TGTGCCAGCAGTTACTCGAACGGTCCAGGCCCCTACGAGCAGTACTTC.